The entry below gives a single T cell receptor (beta chain) sequence along with its context. Noted time point: cycle 4 day 1 (C4D1), after five to seven weeks of nivolumab. After autologous stem cell transplantation all patients relapsed, and prior brentuximab vedotin exposure differed between cohorts. The data are from a study of PD-1 blockade in classical Hodgkin lymphoma. Profiling relied on immunoSEQ multiplex PCR, and the TCRdb table lists in-frame clones only, not all of them. This sample has roughly 100,000 clones, with approximately 89% found just once. The receptor was isolated from a human donor with classical Hodgkin lymphoma. The sample in question was peripheral blood mononuclear cells (PBMCs), obtained before the fourth cycle of nivolumab.

CDR3 sequence (DNA): TGTGCCAGCAGCCTGGCAGGTATCTCCTACAATGAGCAGTTCTTC. It encodes CASSLAGISYNEQFF. The chain employs TRBV5-8 and TRBJ2-1; D call uncertain. Germline values: CDR1 SGHTS, CDR2 YDEGEE. The CDR3 has 15 amino acids. Trimming removed 4 bases at V and 0 bases at J, with 11 bases between.